Listed here are 26 T cell receptor beta chains from one sample, sequenced in a study of blood T cells in healthy people across ages. Combining a sample-barcoded 5' primer with a J-beta primer mix, a second PCR ran for roughly 7 to 12 cycles. TCRdb reprocessed the 5' RACE reads via MiXCR and lists one record per CDR3 protein. The data hold around 670,000 distinct CDR3 sequences, with under 30% observed a single time. Sequences were obtained from blood. The receptor source for this set is a woman older than 75 in good health.

As concerns this clonotype: A read error is possible here, since a much larger clone lies one base away. The CDR3 nucleotides are TGTGCCAGCAGTTACTCGAGACTAGCGAACAATGAGCAGTACTTC. It encodes CASSYSRLANNEQYF. The chain carries TRBV6-5 and TRBJ2-7, with TRBD2 matching 8 bases. This CDR3 region has 15 residues. Trimming cost V 0 bases and J 7 bases; bases outside gene matches: 8. Germline V gene sequence: CDR1 MNHEY, CDR2 SVGAGI.

Ten or more counts support this clonotype. This CDR3 reads CASSYAGVGGLAYDEQFF. The CDR3 nucleotides are TGTGCCAGCAGTTACGCAGGGGTCGGAGGACTAGCATATGATGAGCAGTTCTTC. The V call is TRBV6-2 or TRBV6-3, the J call TRBJ2-1, with 8 bases aligning to TRBD2. CDR1 is MNHEY, CDR2 SVGEGT, per germline. The CDR3 is 18 residues long. With 2 bases clipped from V and 8 bases from J, the junction kept 17 bases outside the gene matches.

Remarks on this clonotype: A much more abundant neighbour one base away suggests this may be a read error. V usage is TRBV4-2 and J usage is TRBJ1-2; D remains unclear. CDR3 length: 14 residues. Germline V lookup: CDR1 LGHNA, CDR2 YNFKEQ. The CDR3 here is CASSHDTESHGNTF. In DNA, the CDR3 is TGTGCCAGCAGCCACGACACCGAATCACATGGCAACACCTTC.

This clonotype was seen repeatedly, ten times or more. This chain links TRBV7-2 with TRBJ2-5; maybe TRBD2 (7 bases). There are 15 residues in the CDR3. Germline V lookup: CDR1 SGHTA, CDR2 FQGNSA. Deletions cut 4 bases from V and 5 bases from J, with 17 bases between. The CDR3 loop is CASSSGVRGHETQYF. The DNA of the CDR3 is TGTGCCAGCAGCTCAGGGGTGCGGGGGCACGAGACCCAGTACTTC.

The chain uses TRBV19 and TRBJ2-7; D ambiguous. Germline V gives CDR1 LNHDA, CDR2 SQIVND (reference sequence). There are 13 residues in the CDR3. V was pared by 6 bases and J by 1 base, with 10 bases between. The CDR3 is CASSPAASYEQYF. The CDR3 region has the DNA TGTGCCAGTAGCCCAGCAGCTTCCTACGAGCAGTACTTC. Supplemented by reference TRBV19 and TRBJ2-7, the full variable domain reads DGGITQSPKYLFRKEGQNVTLSCEQNLNHDAMYWYRQDPGQGLRLIYYSQIVNDFQKGDIAEGYSVSREKKESFPLTVTSAQKNPTAFYLCASSPAASYEQYFGPGTRLTVT.

This rearrangement joins TRBV20-1 to TRBJ2-1; D ambiguous. The V and J ends lost 1 base and 2 bases respectively, with 12 bases between them. Germline V gene data show CDR1 as DFQATT and CDR2 as SNEGSKA (reference sequence). The CDR3 totals 15 residues. Here the CDR3 reads CSARASADTYNEQFF. CDR3 sequence (DNA): TGCAGTGCTAGAGCATCGGCAGATACCTACAATGAGCAGTTCTTC.

This clonotype was picked up many times. This may stem from a read error, because a much larger clone lies one nucleotide away. The V gene is TRBV20-1, the J gene TRBJ2-5; the match to TRBD1 covers 11 bases. Germline trimming cut 4 bases from V and 11 bases from J; bases unmatched to any gene: 15. The CDR3 length is 15 residues. Germline V gene lookup returns CDR1 DFQATT and CDR2 SNEGSKA (reference sequence). The CDR3 protein is CSATVGTGGLNEQYF. The CDR3 DNA follows: TGCAGTGCTACAGTGGGGACAGGGGGTTTGAATGAGCAGTACTTC.

This clonotype appeared many times. The gene calls are TRBV3-1 and TRBJ1-6; D might be TRBD1 (5 bases). Germline lookup yields CDR1 LGHDT and CDR2 YNNKEL (reference sequence). This CDR3 has 14 amino acids. V was cut by 2 bases and J by 7 bases, with 9 bases left in between. CDR3 protein: CASSQLGENSPLHF. The CDR3 nucleotides are TGTGCCAGCAGCCAATTGGGGGAGAATTCACCCCTCCACTTT.

This chain connects TRBV29-1 to TRBJ2-5; D gene uncertain. The V end was cut by 4 bases, the J end by 2 bases, with 8 bases between. The germline V gene has CDR1 SQVTM and CDR2 ANQGSEA. The CDR3 contains 12 residues. CDR3 protein: CSVVVRQETQYF. DNA of the CDR3: TGCAGCGTTGTCGTCAGACAAGAGACCCAGTACTTC. Supplemented by reference TRBV29-1 and TRBJ2-5, the full variable domain reads SAVISQKPSRDICQRGTSLTIQCQVDSQVTMMFWYRQQPGQSLTLIATANQGSEATYESGFVIDKFPISRPNLTFSTLTVSNMSPEDSSIYLCSVVVRQETQYFGPGTRLLVL.

This chain links TRBV3-1 with TRBJ1-1; TRBD1 might be the D (6 bases). From germline, CDR1 is LGHDT and CDR2 YNNKEL (reference sequence). V was clipped by 2 bases and J by 6 bases, with 16 bases between them. This CDR3 has 15 residues. The CDR3 sequence: CASSQHLGGRAEAFF. The DNA for the CDR3 is TGTGCCAGCAGCCAACACCTTGGGGGGCGAGCTGAAGCTTTCTTT.

This clonotype was detected only a few times. The chain is built from TRBV20-1 and TRBJ1-1, with 10 bases that match TRBD1. Germline V gene sequence: CDR1 DFQATT, CDR2 SNEGSKA (reference sequence). Germline trimming cut 3 bases from V and 2 bases from J; bases unmatched to any gene: 9. CDR3 length: 16 residues. The CDR3 DNA reads as TGCAGTGCTAGCAGTGACAGGGGGCAAGCAAACACTGAAGCTTTCTTT. Translated, it gives CSASSDRGQANTEAFF.

This clonotype was seen many times. This chain joins TRBV4-3 and TRBJ2-3; D is possibly TRBD1 (6 bases). The CDR3 runs 18 residues. Germline-derived CDR1 and CDR2 are LGHNA and YSLEER. The V end lost 3 bases, the J end lost 3 bases, and 22 bases lay between the germline ends. CDR3 sequence: CASSHLQGAGDLTDTQYF. CDR3 coding DNA: TGCGCCAGCAGCCATCTACAAGGGGCAGGGGATTTAACAGATACGCAGTATTTT.

The table lists this clonotype with a few counts. The J gene is TRBJ1-2, the V gene TRBV28; D uncertain. Between the trimmed V and J ends, which lost 6 bases and 8 bases, there was a span of 10 bases. CDR3 length: 11 residues. The V gene's germline CDR1 is MDHEN and CDR2 SYDVKM. CDR3 residues: CASRSRLGYTF. As DNA, the CDR3 is TGTGCCAGCAGATCTCGTCTGGGCTACACCTTC.

This clonotype was recorded many times. The chain has TRBV7-9 and TRBJ2-3; 7 bases agree with TRBD2. The germline V gene has CDR1 SEHNR and CDR2 FQNEAQ (reference sequence). The V segment lost 5 bases and the J segment 6 bases; nucleotides outside the gene matches: 11. The CDR3 spans 15 residues. The DNA for the CDR3 is TGTGCCAGCAGCCCCGCGGGCGGGGGACGCGATACGCAGTATTTT. It codes for CASSPAGGGRDTQYF.

This clonotype was recorded only once. The CDR3 protein is CSASNLAGRYNEQFF. As DNA, the CDR3 is TGCAGTGCTAGTAACCTGGCGGGGAGGTACAATGAGCAGTTCTTC. This chain joins TRBV20-1 and TRBJ2-1; tentatively, D is TRBD2 (6 bases). The CDR3 spans 15 residues. Trimming shortened V by 3 bases and J by 4 bases, and 16 bases separated the two germline ends. CDR1 and CDR2 (germline): DFQATT, SNEGSKA (reference sequence).

This clonotype was seen at least ten times. The V gene is TRBV24-1, the J gene TRBJ2-1; D is possibly TRBD1 or TRBD2 (5 bases each). The germline CDR1 and CDR2 sequences are KGHDR and SFDVKD. Trimming cost V 9 bases and J 7 bases, with 21 bases left between them. CDR3 length equals 15 residues. The CDR3 reads CATGGGGALGNEQFF. Here the CDR3 DNA reads TGTGCCACCGGTGGGGGTGGGGCTTTGGGGAATGAGCAGTTCTTC.

Regarding this clonotype: A much larger clone is a single base away; this may be a read error. This chain joins TRBV9 and TRBJ2-4; 8 bases line up with TRBD1. The DNA end favors TRBJ2-5, so the J call may be wrong. This CDR3 has 15 amino acids. Germline V gene lookup returns CDR1 SGDLS and CDR2 YYNGEE. As DNA, the CDR3 is TGTGCCAGCAGCGTCAGCAGGGGGCAACAAGAGACCCAGTACTTC. It is translated as CASSVSRGQQETQYF.

The table lists this clonotype with many counts. CDR3 coding DNA: TGTGCCATCAGTGGGACTAGCGGGGTGGACACAGATACGCAGTATTTT. This encodes CAISGTSGVDTDTQYF. The V call is TRBV10-3, the J call TRBJ2-3; TRBD2 agrees at 12 bases. The germline V gene encodes CDR1 ENHRY and CDR2 SYGVKD. V was clipped by 4 bases and J by 2 bases; unmatched bases: 4. CDR3 length: 16 residues.

This clonotype was detected a few times. The chain carries TRBV6-6 and TRBJ1-1; TRBD1 matches at 11 bases. Germline CDR1 is MNHNY and CDR2 is SVGAGI (reference sequence). This CDR3 contains 17 residues. V lost 6 bases and J lost 6; bases outside the gene matches: 15. The CDR3 DNA reads TGTGCCAGCAGGCCCGGACAGGGGGCGATCGGTAGGGCTGAAGCTTTCTTT. Translating gives CASRPGQGAIGRAEAFF.

This chain joins TRBV12-3 or TRBV12-4 and TRBJ2-5; D is unclear. CDR3 length equals 17 residues. The V end lost 5 bases, the J end lost 11 bases, and 30 bases lay between the germline ends. CDR3 DNA: TGTGCCAGCAGTATATGGGCAGGCCCCGTCAGGTACAGTGAGCAGTACTTC. Translated, it gives CASSIWAGPVRYSEQYF.

This clonotype has at least ten counts. The chain recombines TRBV7-2 with TRBJ2-7; no definite D call. V was cut by 5 bases and J by 5 bases, with 13 bases left in between. CDR3 size: 13 residues. CDR1 is SGHTA, CDR2 FQGNSA, per germline. The CDR3 loop reads CASSPDGGHEQYF. DNA of the CDR3: TGTGCCAGCAGCCCAGACGGCGGACACGAGCAGTACTTC.

The chain links TRBV20-1 to TRBJ1-2; D is undetermined. Germline V CDR1 and CDR2: DFQATT, SNEGSKA (reference sequence). Trimming stripped 2 bases from V and 10 bases from J, with 14 bases between. This CDR3 is built from 12 residues. The CDR3 sequence: CSARSPGSTYTF. CDR3 in DNA: TGCAGTGCTAGATCCCCCGGGTCTACCTACACCTTC.

In this sample, this clonotype turned up a few times. A much larger clone lies a single base off, so this may be a read error. The V gene is TRBV7-8, the J gene TRBJ2-7, with 9 bases aligning to TRBD2. The CDR3 has 15 amino acids. Germline V gives CDR1 SGHVS, CDR2 FQNEAQ. V dropped 5 bases and J dropped 7; count of bases not matched to a gene: 12. The CDR3 DNA follows: TGTGCCAGCAGCCCGTCGGCGGGGGGGCCCAATGAGCAGTACTTC. It translates to CASSPSAGGPNEQYF.

J is TRBJ2-3 and V is TRBV20-1, with TRBD2 matching over 7 bases. Looked up from germline, CDR1 is DFQATT and CDR2 is SNEGSKA (reference sequence). The CDR3 consists of 16 residues. Losses at the gene ends were 3 bases for V and 0 bases for J; bases not matched to a gene: 9. The CDR3 DNA reads as TGCAGTGCTAGTGCACACAGCGGGGTTAGCACAGATACGCAGTATTTT. Protein sequence: CSASAHSGVSTDTQYF.

Note on this clonotype: A much larger clonotype is one base distant, so this may be a read error. The V and J genes are TRBV7-2 and TRBJ2-7; the D is unclear. V dropped 4 bases and J dropped 3 bases, with 7 bases sitting between them. From germline, CDR1 is SGHTA and CDR2 FQGNSA. The CDR3 covers 12 residues. The CDR3 sequence is CASSSSNYEQYF. The CDR3 DNA follows: TGTGCCAGCAGCTCCTCCAACTACGAGCAGTACTTC. The variable domain in full, completed from reference TRBV7-2 and TRBJ2-7, reads GAGVSQSPSNKVTEKGKDVELRCDPISGHTALYWYRQSLGQGLEFLIYFQGNSAPDKSGLPSDRFSAERTGGSVSTLTIQRTQQEDSAVYLCASSSSNYEQYFGPGTRLTVT.

This chain uses TRBV5-1 with TRBJ1-2; D is ambiguous. Germline loops: CDR1 SGHRS, CDR2 YFSETQ. The CDR3 totals 13 residues. Trimming shortened V by 4 bases and J by 4 bases, and 11 bases separated the two germline ends. CDR3 sequence: CASSPGHSYGYTF. CDR3 in DNA: TGCGCCAGCAGCCCCGGGCACTCCTATGGCTACACCTTC.